This TCR beta chain was found in a study of cytomegalovirus exposure and HLA in healthy donors. Findings and limits, study-wide: Many donors carried some public TCRs, although rarity characterized most TCR sequences. The study flagged some 170 TCR beta chains as cytomegalovirus-associated. Fewer N-insertions (relative to the roughly 730-donor mean) were reportedly seen in an Asian-associated ancestry cluster in a later analysis. In a later analysis, the majority of CMV-associated beta chains seemingly showed HLA restriction.

PCR used 60 Vbeta primers and 13 Jbeta primers. Sequencing used immunoSEQ multiplex PCR; TCRdb keeps in-frame clones, though not all of them. Found here are 150,000 to 200,000 clones, roughly 80% of them singletons; the top ten hold over 4%. This clone has only one observation. Its antigen is not known. Trimming removed 6 bases from V and 7 bases from J, with 13 bases in between. The CDR3 length is 13 residues. Germline lookup yields CDR1 MNHNS and CDR2 SASEGT. The TCR originated in a male donor in good health and CMV-seronegative. This chain joins TRBV6-1 and TRBJ2-1; TRBD1 might be the D (5 bases). Sequences were obtained from PBMCs. The CDR3 spells CASRPGIWNEQFF. The CDR3 region has the DNA TGTGCCAGCAGGCCAGGGATCTGGAATGAGCAGTTCTTC.